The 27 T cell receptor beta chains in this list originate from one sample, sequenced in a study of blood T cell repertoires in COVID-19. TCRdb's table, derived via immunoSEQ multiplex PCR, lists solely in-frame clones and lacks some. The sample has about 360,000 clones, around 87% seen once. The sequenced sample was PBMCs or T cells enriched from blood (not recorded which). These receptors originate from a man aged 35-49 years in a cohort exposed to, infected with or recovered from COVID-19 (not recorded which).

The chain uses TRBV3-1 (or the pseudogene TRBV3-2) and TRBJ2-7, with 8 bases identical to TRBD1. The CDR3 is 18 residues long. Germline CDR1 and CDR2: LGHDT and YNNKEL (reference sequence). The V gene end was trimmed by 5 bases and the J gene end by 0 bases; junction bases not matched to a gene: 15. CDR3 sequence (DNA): TGTGCCAGCAGCTTCCGGGACAGGCCTCTCTTAAGCTCCTACGAGCAGTACTTC. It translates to CASSFRDRPLLSSYEQYF.

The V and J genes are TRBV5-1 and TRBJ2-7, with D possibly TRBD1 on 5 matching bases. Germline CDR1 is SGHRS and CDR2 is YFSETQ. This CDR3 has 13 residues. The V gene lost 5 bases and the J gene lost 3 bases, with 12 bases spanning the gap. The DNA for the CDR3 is TGCGCCAGCAGGGGGCAGGTGGACTACGAGCAGTACTTC. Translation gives CASRGQVDYEQYF.

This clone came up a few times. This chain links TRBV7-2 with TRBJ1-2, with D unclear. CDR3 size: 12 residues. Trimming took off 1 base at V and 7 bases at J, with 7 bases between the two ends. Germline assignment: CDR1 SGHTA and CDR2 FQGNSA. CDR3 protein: CASSLGRRGYTF. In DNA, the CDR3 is TGTGCCAGCAGCTTAGGTCGTCGTGGCTACACCTTC. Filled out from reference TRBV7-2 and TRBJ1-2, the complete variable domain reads GAGVSQSPSNKVTEKGKDVELRCDPISGHTALYWYRQSLGQGLEFLIYFQGNSAPDKSGLPSDRFSAERTGGSVSTLTIQRTQQEDSAVYLCASSLGRRGYTFGSGTRLTVV.

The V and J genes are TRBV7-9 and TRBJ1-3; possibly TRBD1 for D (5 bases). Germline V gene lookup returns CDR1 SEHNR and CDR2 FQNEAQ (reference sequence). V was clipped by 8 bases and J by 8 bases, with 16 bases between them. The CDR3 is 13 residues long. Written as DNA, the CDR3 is TGTGCCAGCGCAGGCAATACGGGGGACACCATATATTTT. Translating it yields CASAGNTGDTIYF.

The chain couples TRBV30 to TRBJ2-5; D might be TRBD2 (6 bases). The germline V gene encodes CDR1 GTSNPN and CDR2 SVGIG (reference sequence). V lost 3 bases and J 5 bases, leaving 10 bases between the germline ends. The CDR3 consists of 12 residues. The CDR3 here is CAWSQGGETQYF. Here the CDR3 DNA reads TGTGCCTGGAGCCAGGGAGGCGAGACCCAGTACTTC.

DNA of the CDR3: TGTGCCAGCAGCTTGCAGGGGACAGCCTACGAGCAGTACTTC. Translated, it gives CASSLQGTAYEQYF. This chain links TRBV5-6 with TRBJ2-7; 7 bases map to TRBD1. V was pared by 1 base and J by 2 bases, with 3 bases of the junction left unmatched. The CDR3 runs to 14 residues. The germline gives CDR1 SGHDT, CDR2 YYEEEE.

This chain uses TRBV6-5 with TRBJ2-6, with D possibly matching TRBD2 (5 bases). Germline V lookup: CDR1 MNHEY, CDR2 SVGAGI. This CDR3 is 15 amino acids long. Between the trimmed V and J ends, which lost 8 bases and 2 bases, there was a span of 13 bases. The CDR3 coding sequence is TGTGCCAGCCGCCGGGAAATGGCTGGGGCCAACGTCCTGACTTTC. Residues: CASRREMAGANVLTF.

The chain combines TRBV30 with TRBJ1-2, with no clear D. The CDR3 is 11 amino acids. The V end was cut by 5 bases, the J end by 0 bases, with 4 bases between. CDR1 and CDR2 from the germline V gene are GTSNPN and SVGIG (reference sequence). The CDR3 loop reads CAWFANYGYTF. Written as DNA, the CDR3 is TGTGCCTGGTTCGCTAACTATGGCTACACCTTC. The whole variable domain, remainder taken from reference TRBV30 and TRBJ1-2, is SQTIHQWPATLVQPVGSPLSLECTVEGTSNPNLYWYRQAAGRGLQLLFYSVGIGQISSEVPQNLSASRPQDRQFILSSKKLLLSDSGFYLCAWFANYGYTFGSGTRLTVV.

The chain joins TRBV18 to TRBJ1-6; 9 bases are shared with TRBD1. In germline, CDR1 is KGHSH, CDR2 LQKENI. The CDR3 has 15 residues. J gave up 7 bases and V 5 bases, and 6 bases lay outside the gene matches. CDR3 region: CASSGTGLGNSPLHF. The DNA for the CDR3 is TGTGCCAGCTCAGGGACAGGGCTGGGCAATTCACCCCTCCACTTT.

The CDR3 nucleotides read TGCGCCAGCAGCTGGGGCCCGGTAGCTAATGAAAAACTGTTTTTT. Amino acid sequence: CASSWGPVANEKLFF. The rearrangement joins TRBV5-1 to TRBJ1-4, with D perhaps TRBD1 (5 bases). V lost 3 bases, J lost 3 bases, and 12 bases lay in between. This CDR3 contains 15 residues. Per germline, CDR1 SGHRS and CDR2 YFSETQ. Complete variable domain (other parts from reference TRBV5-1 and TRBJ1-4): KAGVTQTPRYLIKTRGQQVTLSCSPISGHRSVSWYQQTPGQGLQFLFEYFSETQRNKGNFPGRFSGRQFSNSRSEMNVSTLELGDSALYLCASSWGPVANEKLFFGSGTQLSVL.

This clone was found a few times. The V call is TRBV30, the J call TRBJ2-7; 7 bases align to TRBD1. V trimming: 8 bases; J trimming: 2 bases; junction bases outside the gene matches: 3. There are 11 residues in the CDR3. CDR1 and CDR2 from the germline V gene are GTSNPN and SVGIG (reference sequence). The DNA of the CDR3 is TGTGCCCTCGGGACAGCCTACGAGCAGTACTTC. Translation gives CALGTAYEQYF.

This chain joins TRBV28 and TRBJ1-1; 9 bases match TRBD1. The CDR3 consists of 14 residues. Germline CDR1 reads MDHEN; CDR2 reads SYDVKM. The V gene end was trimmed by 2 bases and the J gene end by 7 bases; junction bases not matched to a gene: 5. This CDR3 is CASSLPGQGFEAFF. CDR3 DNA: TGTGCCAGCAGTTTACCGGGACAGGGATTTGAAGCTTTCTTT.

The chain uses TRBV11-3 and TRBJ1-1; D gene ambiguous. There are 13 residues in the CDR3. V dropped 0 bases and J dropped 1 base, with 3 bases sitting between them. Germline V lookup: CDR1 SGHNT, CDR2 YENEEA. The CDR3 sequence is CASSLERNTEAFF. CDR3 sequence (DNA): TGTGCCAGCAGCTTAGAGAGGAACACTGAAGCTTTCTTT.

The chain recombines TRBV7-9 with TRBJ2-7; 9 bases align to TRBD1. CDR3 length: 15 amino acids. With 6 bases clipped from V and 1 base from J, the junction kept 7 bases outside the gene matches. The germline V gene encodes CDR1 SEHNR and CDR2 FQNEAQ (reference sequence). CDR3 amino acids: CASRGLGQGSYEQYF. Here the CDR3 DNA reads TGTGCCAGCAGAGGATTGGGACAGGGTTCCTACGAGCAGTACTTC. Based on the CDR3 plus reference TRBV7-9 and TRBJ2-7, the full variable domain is DTGVSQNPRHKITKRGQNVTFRCDPISEHNRLYWYRQTLGQGPEFLTYFQNEAQLEKSRLLSDRFSAERPKGSFSTLEIQRTEQGDSAMYLCASRGLGQGSYEQYFGPGTRLTVT.

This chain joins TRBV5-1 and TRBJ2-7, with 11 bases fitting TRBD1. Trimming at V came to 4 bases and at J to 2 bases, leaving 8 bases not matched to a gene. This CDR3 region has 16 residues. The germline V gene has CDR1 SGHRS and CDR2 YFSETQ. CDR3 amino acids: CASSRKDRGQPYEQYF. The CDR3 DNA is TGCGCCAGCAGCCGAAAGGACAGGGGGCAACCCTACGAGCAGTACTTC.

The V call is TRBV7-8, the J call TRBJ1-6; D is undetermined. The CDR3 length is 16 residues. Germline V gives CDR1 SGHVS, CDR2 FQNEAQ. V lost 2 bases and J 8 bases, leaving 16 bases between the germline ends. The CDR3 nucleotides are TGTGCCAGCAGCTTAACCCTGGGGAGACCCGATTCACCCCTCCACTTT. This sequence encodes CASSLTLGRPDSPLHF.

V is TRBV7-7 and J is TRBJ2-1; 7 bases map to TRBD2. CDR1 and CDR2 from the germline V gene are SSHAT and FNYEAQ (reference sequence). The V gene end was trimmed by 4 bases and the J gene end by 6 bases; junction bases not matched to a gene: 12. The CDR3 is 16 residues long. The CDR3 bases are TGTGCCAGCAGCTCCGACGTGGGACTACTGGTCAATGAGCAGTTCTTC. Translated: CASSSDVGLLVNEQFF.

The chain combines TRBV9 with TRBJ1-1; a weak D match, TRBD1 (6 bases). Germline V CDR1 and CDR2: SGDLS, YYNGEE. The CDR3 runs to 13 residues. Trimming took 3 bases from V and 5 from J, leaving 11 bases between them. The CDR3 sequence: CASSADQGTEAFF. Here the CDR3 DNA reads TGTGCCAGCAGCGCCGATCAGGGGACTGAAGCTTTCTTT.

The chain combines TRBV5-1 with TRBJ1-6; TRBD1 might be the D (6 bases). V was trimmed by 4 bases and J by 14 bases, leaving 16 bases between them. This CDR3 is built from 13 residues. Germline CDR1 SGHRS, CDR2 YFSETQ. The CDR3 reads CASSPGQQSTLHF. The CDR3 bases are TGCGCCAGCAGCCCGGGACAACAGAGTACCCTCCACTTT.

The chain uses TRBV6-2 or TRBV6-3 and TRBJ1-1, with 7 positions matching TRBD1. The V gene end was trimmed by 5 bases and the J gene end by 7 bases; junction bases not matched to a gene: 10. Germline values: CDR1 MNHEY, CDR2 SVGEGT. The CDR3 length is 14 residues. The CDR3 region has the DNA TGTGCCAGCAGTACTCATGGACAGGCCTTTGAAGCTTTCTTT. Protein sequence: CASSTHGQAFEAFF.

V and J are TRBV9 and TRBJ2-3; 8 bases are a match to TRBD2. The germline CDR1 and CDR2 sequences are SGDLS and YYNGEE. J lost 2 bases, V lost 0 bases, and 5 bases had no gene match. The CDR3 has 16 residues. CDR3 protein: CASSVGGSGVTDTQYF. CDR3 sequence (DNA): TGTGCCAGCAGCGTAGGTGGTAGCGGGGTCACAGATACGCAGTATTTT. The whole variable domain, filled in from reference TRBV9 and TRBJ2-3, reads DSGVTQTPKHLITATGQRVTLRCSPRSGDLSVYWYQQSLDQGLQFLIQYYNGEERAKGNILERFSAQQFPDLHSELNLSSLELGDSALYFCASSVGGSGVTDTQYFGPGTRLTVL.

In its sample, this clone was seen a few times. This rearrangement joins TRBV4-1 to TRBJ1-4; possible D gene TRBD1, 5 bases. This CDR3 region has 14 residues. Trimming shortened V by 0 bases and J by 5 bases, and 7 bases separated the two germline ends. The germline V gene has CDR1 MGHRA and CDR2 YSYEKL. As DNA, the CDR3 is TGCGCCAGCAGCCAAGATTCAGGGAATGAAAAACTGTTTTTT. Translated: CASSQDSGNEKLFF.

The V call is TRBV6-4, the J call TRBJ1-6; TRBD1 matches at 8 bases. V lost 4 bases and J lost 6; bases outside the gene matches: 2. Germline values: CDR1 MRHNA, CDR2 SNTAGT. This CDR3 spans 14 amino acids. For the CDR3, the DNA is TGTGCCAGCAGTGCTGACAGGGGTAATTCACCCCTCCACTTT. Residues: CASSADRGNSPLHF.

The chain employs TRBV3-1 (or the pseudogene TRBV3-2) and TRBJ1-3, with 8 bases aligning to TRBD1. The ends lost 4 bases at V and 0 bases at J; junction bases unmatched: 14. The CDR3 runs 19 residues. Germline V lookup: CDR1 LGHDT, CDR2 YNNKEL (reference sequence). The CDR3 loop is CASSPLGQGVGHSGNTIYF. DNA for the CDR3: TGTGCCAGCAGCCCTCTAGGACAGGGAGTAGGACACTCTGGAAACACCATATATTTT.

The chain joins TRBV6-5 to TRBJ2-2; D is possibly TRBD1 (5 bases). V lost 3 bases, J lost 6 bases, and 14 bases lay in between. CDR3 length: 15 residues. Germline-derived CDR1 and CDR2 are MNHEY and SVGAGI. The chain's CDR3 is CASSYLGVPAGELFF. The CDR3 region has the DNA TGTGCCAGCAGTTATTTAGGGGTTCCGGCCGGGGAGCTGTTTTTT.

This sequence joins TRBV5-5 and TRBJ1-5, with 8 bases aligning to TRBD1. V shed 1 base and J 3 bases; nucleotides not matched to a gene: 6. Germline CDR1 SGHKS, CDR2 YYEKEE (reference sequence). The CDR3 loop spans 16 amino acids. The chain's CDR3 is CASSLTGTGYNQPQHF. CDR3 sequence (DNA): TGTGCCAGCAGCTTGACCGGGACAGGCTACAATCAGCCCCAGCATTTT.

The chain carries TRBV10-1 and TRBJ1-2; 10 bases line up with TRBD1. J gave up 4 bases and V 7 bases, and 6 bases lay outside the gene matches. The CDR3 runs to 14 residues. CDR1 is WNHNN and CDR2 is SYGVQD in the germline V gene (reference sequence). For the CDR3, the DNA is TGCGCCAGCAAAGGGACAGGGGAAATCTATGGCTACACCTTC. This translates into CASKGTGEIYGYTF.